The present T cell receptor beta chain was sequenced within a study of regulatory T cells in long-lasting Graves disease. General observations from the study: Thyroid tissue went unexamined; only peripheral blood was analyzed. In persistent patients, shared public clonotypes (over 2,500) outnumbered those in new patients (around 1,000).

Time point in this sample: newly diagnosed GD, antithyroid drugs for less than 3 months. Researchers made the TCR library from RNA that was extracted from PBMCs. The trim removed 4 bases at V and 4 bases at J, leaving 10 bases unmatched. The germline CDR1 and CDR2 sequences are SGHTS and YDEGEE. The CDR3 is 15 amino acids. This clonotype was recorded at least ten times. What it binds is not known. The authors built TCR beta libraries using iRepertoire HTBI primers and Arm-PCR of CDR3 regions. One entry per CDR3 protein results from TCRdb running MiXCR on the multiplex PCR reads. This table has around 360,000 distinct CDR3 sequences, around 15% appearing once. These data were also reused for a study on T cells in Graves' hyperthyroidism and ophthalmopathy. That investigation notes: With the HTBI primer set, the TCR CDR3 went through a first round of RT-PCR. It was a median approximately 6 months before onset that the model predicted ophthalmopathy.

Sequenced material: peripheral blood mononuclear cells (PBMCs), taken at new diagnosis, from a patient treated with antithyroid drugs. The chain links TRBV5-8 to TRBJ1-2; TRBD1 matches 7 bases. The sequence derives from a woman between 18 and 29 years old with Graves disease. The CDR3 nucleotides are TGTGCCAGCAGCCGGAGTCCGACAGGGACCTATGGCTACACCTTC. It is translated as CASSRSPTGTYGYTF.